The 5 T cell receptor beta chains presented below share a single source sample, sequenced in a study of T-cell memory formation after mild COVID-19. TCRdb fed the 5' RACE reads into MiXCR, producing one record per CDR3 protein. In the table there are 400,000 to 500,000 distinct CDR3 sequences, less than 25% of which are singletons. The sample comprised PBMCs or a T cell subset sorted from them (not recorded which). These receptors originate from an adult woman who had mild COVID-19 (a few samples of this study predate the infection). Cell type and time point are not known.

This clonotype appeared a few times. V is TRBV10-3 and J is TRBJ1-2; unclear D gene. V lost 2 bases and J lost 5, with 3 bases in between. Germline lookup yields CDR1 ENHRY and CDR2 SYGVKD. This CDR3 spans 11 amino acids. For the CDR3, the DNA is TGTGCCATCAGTGAGGCGTATGGCTACACCTTC. Residues: CAISEAYGYTF.

The chain uses TRBV11-2 and TRBJ2-2, with a tentative D call TRBD2 (5 bases). Germline CDR1 and CDR2: SGHAT and FQNNGV. This CDR3 region has 16 residues. The V gene lost 1 base and the J gene lost 6 bases, with 15 bases spanning the gap. The CDR3 protein is CASSLAWEPEAGELFF. The CDR3 coding sequence is TGTGCCAGCAGCTTAGCTTGGGAGCCTGAGGCCGGGGAGCTGTTTTTT.

The CDR3 DNA is TGCAGTGCTAGAGATTTGACTAGCGGCACCTACGAGCAGTACTTC. Its translation: CSARDLTSGTYEQYF. The V and J genes are TRBV20-1 and TRBJ2-7, with 9 bases matching TRBD2. The CDR3 is 15 residues long. Trimming at V came to 0 bases and at J to 2 bases, leaving 5 bases not matched to a gene. Germline assignment: CDR1 DFQATT and CDR2 SNEGSKA (reference sequence).

This clonotype was seen ten or more times. The chain has TRBV9 and TRBJ1-1; D call uncertain. CDR1 and CDR2 from the germline V gene are SGDLS and YYNGEE. The CDR3 covers 15 residues. V lost 3 bases, J lost 1 base, and 13 bases lay in between. The CDR3 spells CASSALQRANTEAFF. In DNA form, the CDR3 reads TGTGCCAGCAGCGCCCTTCAAAGGGCGAACACTGAAGCTTTCTTT.

In its sample, this clonotype was seen a few times. The V gene is TRBV19, the J gene TRBJ1-2; tentative D call: TRBD1 (6 bases). The CDR3 is 14 residues long. The germline V and J ends were trimmed by 5 bases and 3 bases, with 13 bases remaining between them. Germline-derived CDR1 and CDR2 are LNHDA and SQIVND (reference sequence). The CDR3: CASSPQGSYYGYTF. CDR3 DNA: TGTGCCAGTAGTCCACAGGGTTCCTACTATGGCTACACCTTC.